The rows below give T cell receptor beta chains drawn from one sample of a study of blood T cell repertoires in COVID-19. Method: immunoSEQ multiplex PCR; TCRdb's copy keeps in-frame clones and lacks some. The data hold fewer than 150,000 clones, with less than 85% observed a single time. The source material was peripheral blood. The receptors here all came from an elderly woman in a cohort sampled during active or convalescent COVID-19. The CDR3 runs from the conserved cysteine through the conserved F or W. The order of the fields is J gene, clone size, V gene, D gene, CDR3 protein, CDR3 DNA. D genes are given only for firm matches. Size tells how often a clone was seen (once, few, many) or the class of an expanded clone, and some rows leave it out.

TRBJ2-2 . TRBV5-1 . CASSLAEALNTGELFF TGCGCCAGCAGCTTGGCCGAGGCCCTGAACACCGGGGAGCTGTTTTTT
TRBJ2-2 . TRBV2 . CASSEWVRTGELFF TGTGCCAGCAGTGAATGGGTGAGGACCGGGGAGCTGTTTTTT
TRBJ1-2 . TRBV28 . CASSLLIQYYGYTF TGTGCCAGCAGTTTATTAATACAGTACTATGGCTACACCTTC
TRBJ2-1 . TRBV5-1 TRBD1 CASSSGQGGAEQFF TGCGCCAGCAGCTCGGGACAGGGGGGAGCTGAGCAGTTCTTC
TRBJ1-2 . TRBV6-6 TRBD1 CASSPGGTAYYGYTF TGTGCCAGCAGCCCAGGGGGGACAGCGTATTATGGCTACACCTTC
TRBJ2-7 . TRBV5-1 TRBD2 CASSLSSGGYEQYF TGCGCCAGCAGCTTGTCTAGCGGGGGGTACGAGCAGTACTTC
TRBJ2-3 once TRBV24-1 TRBD2 CATSTTSGGTDTQYF TGTGCCACCTCCACGACTAGCGGGGGCACAGATACGCAGTATTTT
TRBJ1-1 . TRBV19 TRBD1 CASSMWQGATEAFF TGTGCCAGTAGTATGTGGCAGGGGGCGACTGAAGCTTTCTTT
TRBJ2-3 . TRBV27 . CASRGLYTDTQYF TGTGCCAGCCGCGGACTGTACACAGATACGCAGTATTTT
TRBJ1-2 . TRBV7-8 . CASSPTPGRARGYTF TGTGCCAGCAGCCCAACCCCAGGCAGGGCCCGCGGCTACACCTTC
TRBJ1-6 . TRBV2 TRBD1 CASISTGVTSPLHF TGTGCCAGCATATCAACAGGGGTTACTTCACCCCTCCACTTT
TRBJ2-2 once TRBV5-1 . CASSSRGPGAGELFF TGCGCCAGCAGCTCCCGAGGGCCCGGGGCCGGGGAGCTGTTTTTT
TRBJ2-2 . TRBV6-5 . CASSYGQGSAGELFF TGTGCCAGCAGTTATGGGCAGGGTTCGGCCGGGGAGCTGTTTTTT
TRBJ1-2 . TRBV6-5 TRBD1 CASSYTGQGLGDGYTF TGTGCCAGCAGTTACACCGGACAGGGATTAGGTGATGGCTACACCTTC
TRBJ1-1 . TRBV6-5 TRBD1 CASRSDRANTEAFF TGTGCCAGCAGATCAGACAGGGCGAACACTGAAGCTTTCTTT
TRBJ2-1 . TRBV5-6 . CASSWLGGASGNEQFF TGTGCCAGCAGCTGGCTGGGCGGGGCGTCTGGCAATGAGCAGTTCTTC
TRBJ1-4 . TRBV18 TRBD1 CASSRQGARKDNEKLFF TGTGCCAGCTCGCGCCAGGGGGCGCGAAAGGATAATGAAAAACTGTTTTTT
TRBJ1-1 once TRBV5-5 . CASSTPPLNTEAFF TGTGCCAGCAGCACACCCCCCCTGAACACTGAAGCTTTCTTT
TRBJ1-1 . TRBV10-3 . CAISRGSNTEAFF TGTGCCATCAGTAGGGGATCGAACACTGAAGCTTTCTTT
TRBJ1-4 . TRBV28 . CASGVPAGGDEKLFF TGTGCCAGCGGAGTCCCGGCTGGGGGCGATGAAAAACTGTTTTTT
TRBJ2-5 once TRBV6-2/TRBV6-3 TRBD1 CASSPATGRHQETQYF TGTGCCAGCAGTCCGGCGACAGGGCGCCACCAAGAGACCCAGTACTTC
TRBJ1-5 . TRBV4-2 . CASSQDRTATNQPQHF TGTGCCAGCAGCCAAGACCGGACAGCCACCAATCAGCCCCAGCATTTT
TRBJ1-2 once TRBV6-5 . CAGRAGVSGYTF TGTGCCGGCCGAGCGGGAGTTAGTGGCTACACCTTC
TRBJ1-1 . TRBV9 . CASSVGGFNTEAFF TGTGCCAGCAGCGTAGGCGGGTTTAACACTGAAGCTTTCTTT
TRBJ2-1 . TRBV7-9 . CATTSLYYNEQFF TGTGCCACTACGAGCTTATACTACAATGAGCAGTTCTTC
TRBJ1-2 . TRBV6-5 TRBD1 CASSSTPGQGYGYTF TGTGCCAGCAGTTCTACCCCCGGACAGGGATATGGCTACACCTTC
TRBJ1-5 . TRBV6-5 . CASSREGGQPQHF TGTGCCAGCAGCCGGGAGGGAGGTCAGCCCCAGCATTTT
TRBJ2-7 few TRBV6-6 TRBD2 CASRNSGGAEAYEQYF TGTGCCAGCCGAAATAGCGGGGGGGCCGAGGCCTACGAGCAGTACTTC
TRBJ2-6 few TRBV7-3 . CASSPGPSGGANVLTF TGTGCCAGCAGCCCCGGTCCATCGGGTGGGGCCAACGTCCTGACTTTC
TRBJ2-7 few TRBV11-3 . CASSLAGIYEQYF TGTGCCAGCAGCTTGGCAGGGATCTACGAGCAGTACTTC
TRBJ1-2 . TRBV7-2 . CASSSATGYNGYTF TGTGCCAGCAGCTCAGCTACAGGGTATAATGGCTACACCTTC
TRBJ2-7 . TRBV7-9 TRBD1 CASSPVGGTGGYEQYF TGTGCCAGCAGCCCCGTGGGTGGGACAGGGGGCTACGAGCAGTACTTC
TRBJ1-6 . TRBV14 TRBD1 CASSQDFGQVGSPLHF TGTGCCAGCAGCCAAGACTTTGGACAGGTCGGTTCACCCCTCCACTTT
TRBJ2-2 . TRBV28 TRBD2 CASSSGLAGARGTGELFF TGTGCCAGCAGCTCCGGACTAGCGGGGGCGAGGGGCACCGGGGAGCTGTTTTTT
TRBJ1-2 . TRBV5-5 TRBD1 CASSLGDRDGYTF TGTGCCAGCAGCTTGGGGGACAGGGATGGCTACACCTTC
TRBJ1-1 . TRBV4-1 TRBD1 CASSQDPRGGGYTEAFF TGCGCCAGCAGCCAAGATCCGAGAGGGGGCGGCTACACTGAAGCTTTCTTT
TRBJ1-4 . TRBV9 TRBD1 CASSPQTGSGKLFF TGTGCCAGCAGCCCACAGACAGGGTCGGGAAAACTGTTTTTT
TRBJ2-5 . TRBV21-1 . CASSPRGSGVQETQYF TGTGCCAGCAGCCCCCGTGGTAGCGGGGTCCAAGAGACCCAGTACTTC
TRBJ1-4 few TRBV18 . CASSPVIATNEKLFF TGTGCCAGCTCACCAGTAATTGCAACTAATGAAAAACTGTTTTTT
TRBJ1-2 once TRBV29-1 . CSYRGSSDGYTF TGCAGTTATAGGGGGTCCAGTGATGGCTACACCTTC
TRBJ2-1 . TRBV14 TRBD1 CASSWDRGRSEQFF TGTGCCAGCAGCTGGGACAGGGGGAGGTCTGAGCAGTTCTTC
TRBJ2-2 . TRBV21-1 . CASSRTGELFF TGTGCCAGCAGCCGGACCGGGGAGCTGTTTTTT
TRBJ2-5 . TRBV5-4 TRBD1 CASSSGGQETQYF TGTGCCAGCAGTTCAGGGGGCCAAGAGACCCAGTACTTC
TRBJ2-7 . TRBV5-1 . CASSPLRGASYEQYF TGCGCCAGCAGCCCTTTACGGGGGGCCTCCTACGAGCAGTACTTC
TRBJ2-7 . TRBV6-1 TRBD2 CASSEGIAGEQYF TGTGCCAGCAGTGAAGGGATAGCGGGCGAGCAGTACTTC
TRBJ1-2 once TRBV9 . CASSSLEFGGYTF TGTGCCAGCAGCTCACTAGAGTTCGGTGGCTACACCTTC
TRBJ1-1 . TRBV9 TRBD1 CASSVGGQGVTEAFF TGTGCCAGCAGCGTAGGTGGACAGGGAGTCACTGAAGCTTTCTTT
TRBJ2-5 . TRBV25-1 . CASSDSGVEETQYF TGTGCCAGCAGTGATTCGGGGGTAGAGGAGACCCAGTACTTC
TRBJ1-2 . TRBV4-1 TRBD1 CASSQVPGQGNYGYTF TGCGCCAGCAGCCAAGTCCCGGGACAGGGGAACTATGGCTACACCTTC
TRBJ2-5 . TRBV19 TRBD2 CACSKTRLGGETQYF TGTGCCTGTAGTAAAACTAGATTGGGGGGGGAGACCCAGTACTTC
TRBJ2-1 . TRBV24-1 TRBD2 CATSDALAGSYNEQFF TGTGCCACCAGTGATGCATTAGCGGGGAGCTACAATGAGCAGTTCTTC
TRBJ1-1 . TRBV30 . CAWSLFNTEAFF TGTGCCTGGAGCCTTTTTAACACTGAAGCTTTCTTT